The rows below give T cell receptor beta chains drawn from one sample of a study of cytomegalovirus exposure and HLA in healthy donors. The table came from immunoSEQ multiplex PCR; TCRdb's copy has only in-frame clones and leaves some out. The table shows around 190,000 clones, with roughly 79% occurring only once. The sequenced sample was PBMCs. The source is a young man in good health and CMV-seronegative. Each CDR3 is given with its conserved first and last residue. The D gene is left open where the match is weak. The size entry is marked missing in some rows and otherwise reads once, few, many or a size class.

V gene: TRBV2; clone size: -; J gene: TRBJ2-3; CDR3 length: 15; D gene: TRBD2; CDR3 protein: CASRTSGSRTDTQYF; CDR3 DNA: TGTGCCAGCAGAACAAGCGGGAGTAGGACAGATACGCAGTATTTT
V gene: TRBV9; clone size: -; J gene: TRBJ2-7; CDR3 length: 15; D gene: -; CDR3 protein: CASSVGSEVTYEQYF; CDR3 DNA: TGTGCCAGCAGCGTAGGAAGTGAGGTTACATACGAGCAGTACTTC
V gene: TRBV28; clone size: -; J gene: TRBJ2-3; CDR3 length: 8; D gene: -; CDR3 protein: CASKRQYF; CDR3 DNA: TGTGCCAGCAAGAGACAGTATTTT
V gene: TRBV5-4; clone size: -; J gene: TRBJ1-2; CDR3 length: 15; D gene: TRBD1; CDR3 protein: CASSFGQGIVRGYTF; CDR3 DNA: TGTGCCAGCAGCTTCGGACAGGGGATCGTACGCGGCTACACCTTC
V gene: TRBV29-1; clone size: -; J gene: TRBJ2-1; CDR3 length: 15; D gene: TRBD2; CDR3 protein: CSVARSSGAYNEQFF; CDR3 DNA: TGCAGCGTAGCCAGATCTAGCGGAGCCTACAATGAGCAGTTCTTC
V gene: TRBV14; clone size: -; J gene: TRBJ2-7; CDR3 length: 11; D gene: -; CDR3 protein: CASGGYYEQYF; CDR3 DNA: TGTGCCAGCGGCGGTTACTACGAGCAGTACTTC
V gene: TRBV5-8; clone size: -; J gene: TRBJ2-7; CDR3 length: 13; D gene: TRBD1; CDR3 protein: CASNRGVSYEQYF; CDR3 DNA: TGTGCCAGCAACAGGGGGGTCTCCTACGAGCAGTACTTC
V gene: TRBV7-3; clone size: -; J gene: TRBJ2-1; CDR3 length: 15; D gene: -; CDR3 protein: CASSLGQRGYNEQFF; CDR3 DNA: TGTGCCAGCAGCCTGGGACAACGAGGTTACAATGAGCAGTTCTTC
V gene: TRBV5-5; clone size: -; J gene: TRBJ2-7; CDR3 length: 14; D gene: -; CDR3 protein: CASELRSSPYEQYF; CDR3 DNA: TGTGCCAGTGAGCTGAGGTCAAGCCCCTACGAGCAGTACTTC
V gene: TRBV27; clone size: -; J gene: TRBJ2-7; CDR3 length: 14; D gene: TRBD2; CDR3 protein: CASRPGGSAYEQYF; CDR3 DNA: TGTGCCAGCCGCCCCGGGGGGTCGGCCTACGAGCAGTACTTC
V gene: TRBV27; clone size: -; J gene: TRBJ1-2; CDR3 length: 13; D gene: -; CDR3 protein: CASSPDSAYGYTF; CDR3 DNA: TGTGCCAGCAGTCCAGACAGTGCCTATGGCTACACCTTC
V gene: TRBV27; clone size: once; J gene: TRBJ1-1; CDR3 length: 17; D gene: -; CDR3 protein: CASSLRQGFVGNTEAFF; CDR3 DNA: TGTGCCAGCAGTTTACGGCAGGGCTTTGTTGGAAACACTGAAGCTTTCTTT
V gene: TRBV30; clone size: -; J gene: TRBJ1-2; CDR3 length: 12; D gene: -; CDR3 protein: CALDGTWLGYTF; CDR3 DNA: TGTGCCTTGGACGGGACTTGGCTCGGCTACACCTTC
V gene: TRBV5-4; clone size: -; J gene: TRBJ2-3; CDR3 length: 18; D gene: TRBD1; CDR3 protein: CASSNTGTGRVGADTQYF; CDR3 DNA: TGTGCCAGCAGCAATACCGGGACAGGGAGGGTCGGGGCAGATACGCAGTATTTT
V gene: TRBV7-3; clone size: -; J gene: TRBJ2-1; CDR3 length: 13; D gene: TRBD2; CDR3 protein: CASSPGGLGEQFF; CDR3 DNA: TGTGCCAGCAGCCCCGGGGGGTTGGGTGAGCAGTTCTTC
V gene: TRBV7-9; clone size: -; J gene: TRBJ2-1; CDR3 length: 16; D gene: -; CDR3 protein: CASSTFLGTPRDEQFF; CDR3 DNA: TGTGCCAGCAGCACCTTTTTGGGAACCCCGAGGGATGAGCAGTTCTTC
V gene: TRBV29-1; clone size: -; J gene: TRBJ2-2; CDR3 length: 12; D gene: TRBD2; CDR3 protein: CSVETSFGELFF; CDR3 DNA: TGCAGCGTCGAGACTAGCTTCGGGGAGCTGTTTTTT
V gene: TRBV9; clone size: -; J gene: TRBJ2-7; CDR3 length: 15; D gene: TRBD2; CDR3 protein: CASSVDGAGTYEQYF; CDR3 DNA: TGTGCCAGCAGCGTAGATGGAGCGGGAACCTACGAGCAGTACTTC
V gene: TRBV20-1; clone size: -; J gene: TRBJ2-3; CDR3 length: 10; D gene: TRBD2; CDR3 protein: CRAGADTQYF; CDR3 DNA: TGCAGAGCGGGAGCAGATACGCAGTATTTT
V gene: TRBV4-2; clone size: -; J gene: TRBJ2-1; CDR3 length: 18; D gene: TRBD2; CDR3 protein: CASSQEGVGTRGNNEQFF; CDR3 DNA: TGTGCCAGCAGCCAAGAGGGGGTCGGGACTAGAGGTAACAATGAGCAGTTCTTC
V gene: TRBV29-1; clone size: -; J gene: TRBJ2-2; CDR3 length: 13; D gene: TRBD2; CDR3 protein: CSVRAGGSGELFF; CDR3 DNA: TGCAGCGTCCGGGCGGGGGGGTCCGGGGAGCTGTTTTTT
V gene: TRBV6-4; clone size: -; J gene: TRBJ2-3; CDR3 length: 14; D gene: TRBD1; CDR3 protein: CASSGTGGTDTQYF; CDR3 DNA: TGTGCCAGCAGTGGGACAGGGGGCACAGATACGCAGTATTTT